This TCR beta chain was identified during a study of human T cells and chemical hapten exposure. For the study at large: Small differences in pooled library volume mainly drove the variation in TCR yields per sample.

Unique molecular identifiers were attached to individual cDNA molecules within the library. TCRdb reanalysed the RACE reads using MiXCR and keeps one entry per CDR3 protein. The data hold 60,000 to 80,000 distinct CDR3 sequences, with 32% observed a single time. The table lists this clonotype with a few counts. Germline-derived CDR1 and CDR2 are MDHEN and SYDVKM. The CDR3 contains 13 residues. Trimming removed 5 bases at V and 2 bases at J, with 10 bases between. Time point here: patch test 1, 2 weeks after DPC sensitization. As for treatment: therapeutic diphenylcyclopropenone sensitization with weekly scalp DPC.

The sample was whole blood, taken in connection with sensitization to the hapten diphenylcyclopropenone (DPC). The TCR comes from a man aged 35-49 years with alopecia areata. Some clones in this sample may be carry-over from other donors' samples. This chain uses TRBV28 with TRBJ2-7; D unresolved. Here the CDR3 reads CASSVMKAYEQYF. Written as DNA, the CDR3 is TGTGCCAGCAGTGTCATGAAGGCCTACGAGCAGTACTTC. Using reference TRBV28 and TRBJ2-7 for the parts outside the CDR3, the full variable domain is DVKVTQSSRYLVKRTGEKVFLECVQDMDHENMFWYRQDPGLGLRLIYFSYDVKMKEKGDIPEGYSVSREKKERFSLILESASTNQTSMYLCASSVMKAYEQYFGPGTRLTVT.